This paragraph covers one TCR beta chain sequence. The data were produced by immunoSEQ multiplex PCR, yet TCRdb's version contains in-frame clones alone and is incomplete. The data hold 180,000 or so clones, with 87% observed a single time. This entry belongs to a study of Ad26.COV2.S vaccination and SARS-CoV-2 variants. The CDR3 has 14 residues. Germline V lookup: CDR1 MGHRA, CDR2 YSYEKL. V lost 1 base and J lost 6, with 10 bases in between. The source material was peripheral blood, sampled after recovery from COVID-19. The clonotype was recovered from a human donor who had recovered from COVID-19. The V call is TRBV4-1, the J call TRBJ1-3, with D possibly TRBD1 on 6 matching bases. CDR3 sequence reads: CASSQVGQPNTIYF. DNA of the CDR3: TGCGCCAGCAGCCAAGTAGGACAGCCAAACACCATATATTTT.